Listed below are T cell receptor beta chains from one sample, sequenced in a study of beta chain features in type 1 diabetes. Some clones are missing from TCRdb's copy, which holds only in-frame ones; the method was immunoSEQ multiplex PCR. The profile shows around 40,000 clones, 66% of them singletons. Sequencing was done on a sample of Tregs from blood. These receptors were obtained from a man between 25 and 39 years old with type 1 diabetes. Some clones in this sample may be carry-over from other donors' samples. CDR3s include the opening cysteine and the closing phenylalanine or tryptophan. A D gene is named only where the DNA matches it firmly. Size values are once, few and many counts, or a class for expanded clones, and some rows have none.

V gene	D gene	clone size	J gene	CDR3 protein	CDR3 DNA
TRBV7-9	.	few	TRBJ1-2	CASESVYYGYTF	TGTGCCAGTGAGAGCGTTTACTATGGCTACACCTTC
TRBV10-3	.	.	TRBJ2-1	CAISNSYNEQFF	TGTGCCATCAGCAACAGTTACAATGAGCAGTTCTTC
TRBV5-1	TRBD1	.	TRBJ1-1	CASSWQGGPGDTEAFF	TGCGCCAGCAGCTGGCAGGGGGGACCGGGGGACACTGAAGCTTTCTTT
TRBV20-1	.	.	TRBJ2-5	CSARESAHQYF	TGCAGTGCTAGAGAGAGCGCCCACCAGTACTTC
TRBV4-1	TRBD1	.	TRBJ2-7	CASSQLTGTGFYEQYF	TGCGCCAGCAGCCAACTTACCGGGACAGGGTTTTACGAGCAGTACTTC
TRBV29-1	TRBD1	.	TRBJ1-1	CSVGTVNTEAFF	TGCAGCGTGGGGACAGTGAACACTGAAGCTTTCTTT
TRBV7-2	.	.	TRBJ2-1	CASSLDRSSYNEQFF	TGTGCCAGCAGCTTAGACAGGAGCTCCTACAATGAGCAGTTCTTC
TRBV6-5	.	.	TRBJ1-2	CASRMDKNYGYTF	TGTGCCAGCAGGATGGACAAAAACTATGGCTACACCTTC
TRBV11-3	TRBD2	.	TRBJ2-2	CASSLSGGRTGELFF	TGTGCCAGCAGCTTGAGCGGGGGACGAACCGGGGAGCTGTTTTTT
TRBV6-1	TRBD1	.	TRBJ1-5	CASTRTGLNNQPQHF	TGTGCCAGCACGAGGACAGGGCTTAACAATCAGCCCCAGCATTTT
TRBV18	.	.	TRBJ2-5	CASSYQKETQYF	TGTGCCAGCTCTTATCAGAAAGAGACCCAGTACTTC